This entry features one T cell receptor (beta chain) sequence. The antigen remains undetermined. The record originates from a study of Graves' ophthalmopathy and Graves' hyperthyroidism. Study-wide results and limits: Detection in blood was also observed for most expanded thyroid clonotypes above 0.001 frequency. A classifier, a 13-signature model, separated ophthalmopathy from stable hyperthyroidism with 87.88% sensitivity and 75% to 82% specificity.

TCR beta CDR3 regions were amplified from RNA transcripts. Amplification began with first-round RT-PCR using HTBI primers, then second-round multiplex PCR was performed. TCRdb recomputed calls from the multiplex PCR reads with MiXCR, one row per CDR3 protein. The sample records 900,000 to 1,200,000 distinct CDR3 sequences, about 38% being singletons. V was shortened by 10 bases and J by 3 bases, with 14 bases between the two germline ends. Germline V lookup: CDR1 KGHDR, CDR2 SFDVKD. The CDR3 contains 13 residues. Material for sequencing was peripheral blood or thyroid tissue (not recorded which). The sequence derives from an adult man with Graves' hyperthyroidism. This chain connects TRBV24-1 to TRBJ1-2; no clear D gene. CDR3 DNA sequence: TGTGCCACGGGAACCGACACCCACTATGGCTACACCTTC. Translated: CATGTDTHYGYTF.